Listed below are T cell receptor beta chains from one sample, sequenced in a study of blood T cell repertoires in COVID-19. Sequenced by immunoSEQ multiplex PCR; TCRdb stores in-frame clones only, minus some. This table holds roughly 390,000 clones, about 85% found once. Sequencing was performed on peripheral blood. The receptor set was obtained from a woman aged 18-29 years with acute or convalescent COVID-19. The CDR3 runs from the conserved cysteine through the conserved F or W. A D gene is named only where the DNA matches it firmly. Clone sizes are given selectively: once, few, many, or a class where the clone is expanded.

abundance: -
d_gene: TRBD1
j_gene: TRBJ1-5
v_gene: TRBV3-1/TRBV3-2
CDR3aa: CASSQSDRDDQPQHF
CDR3nt: TGTGCCAGCAGCCAATCCGACAGGGATGATCAGCCCCAGCATTTT

abundance: -
d_gene: TRBD1
j_gene: TRBJ1-2
v_gene: TRBV7-2
CDR3aa: CASSSGTGIHGYTF
CDR3nt: TGTGCCAGCAGCTCAGGGACAGGGATTCATGGCTACACCTTC

abundance: -
d_gene: -
j_gene: TRBJ2-7
v_gene: TRBV2
CDR3aa: CASSPPGHTYEQYF
CDR3nt: TGTGCCAGCAGCCCCCCGGGACACACCTACGAGCAGTACTTC

abundance: -
d_gene: -
j_gene: TRBJ2-2
v_gene: TRBV7-7
CDR3aa: CASSPGPRGPGELFF
CDR3nt: TGTGCCAGCAGCCCGGGACCCAGGGGACCCGGGGAGCTGTTTTTT

abundance: few
d_gene: -
j_gene: TRBJ1-3
v_gene: TRBV4-1
CDR3aa: CASSVNAETVSGNTIYF
CDR3nt: TGCGCCAGCAGCGTCAACGCAGAGACAGTCTCTGGAAACACCATATATTTT

abundance: -
d_gene: TRBD1
j_gene: TRBJ1-3
v_gene: TRBV2
CDR3aa: CASSEGGQTSYF
CDR3nt: TGTGCCAGCAGTGAGGGGGGACAGACCTCGTATTTT

abundance: -
d_gene: TRBD2
j_gene: TRBJ2-3
v_gene: TRBV3-1/TRBV3-2
CDR3aa: CASSAKGQGLAGVPDTQYF
CDR3nt: TGTGCCAGCAGTGCCAAGGGCCAGGGGCTAGCGGGAGTTCCAGATACGCAGTATTTT

abundance: -
d_gene: -
j_gene: TRBJ1-5
v_gene: TRBV4-1
CDR3aa: CASSPPVSNQPQHF
CDR3nt: TGCGCCAGCAGCCCACCGGTTAGCAATCAGCCCCAGCATTTT

abundance: -
d_gene: -
j_gene: TRBJ2-7
v_gene: TRBV21-1
CDR3aa: CASSMGTSGETYEQYF
CDR3nt: TGTGCCAGCAGCATGGGGACTAGCGGGGAAACCTACGAGCAGTACTTC

abundance: few
d_gene: -
j_gene: TRBJ2-7
v_gene: TRBV12-2
CDR3aa: CASRRPKPRDRDYEQYF
CDR3nt: TGTGCAAGTCGCCGACCAAAACCCCGGGACAGAGACTACGAGCAGTACTTC